A single T cell receptor (beta chain) is shown here with its context. Here immunoSEQ multiplex PCR was the method, and the copy in TCRdb shows in-frame clones only, minus some. There are about 110,000 clones in the sample; about 85% occur only once, and roughly 6.2% lies in the top ten. This sample is part of a study of T cell responses to AZD1222 COVID-19 vaccine. With 0 bases removed from V and 5 bases from J, the gap between germline ends came to 13 bases. This CDR3 is 15 amino acids long. Germline V gene lookup returns CDR1 SGHVS and CDR2 FQNEAQ. The receptor was derived from an adult in good health. Sequenced here: peripheral blood, sampled on day 0 of AZD1222 vaccination. V and J are TRBV7-8 and TRBJ1-1; D is perhaps TRBD1 (5 bases). The CDR3 nucleotides read TGTGCCAGCAGCTTAGCGCCTCGGGGCGGAACTGAAGCTTTCTTT. It translates to CASSLAPRGGTEAFF.